The 19 T cell receptor beta chains given below trace back to one sample, sequenced in a study of T cells in Graves' hyperthyroidism and ophthalmopathy. TCR beta CDR3 region amplification was performed from RNA transcripts. RT-PCR in the first round (using the HTBI primer set) targeted the TCR CDR3. TCRdb used MiXCR to reprocess the multiplex PCR reads, holding one entry per CDR3 protein. The sample carries some 510,000 distinct CDR3 sequences, less than 25% recorded once. Sequencing was carried out using blood. The receptors here all came from a man aged 18-30 years with Graves' hyperthyroidism.

The sample holds many counts of this clonotype. The V gene is TRBV7-8, the J gene TRBJ2-7; TRBD2 agrees at 11 bases. The J segment lost 7 bases and the V segment lost 5 bases, leaving 19 bases of the junction unmatched. Per the germline V gene, CDR1 is SGHVS and CDR2 is FQNEAQ. CDR3 size: 18 residues. CDR3 in amino acids: CASSGSRGSGGALGEQYF. DNA for the CDR3: TGTGCCAGCAGCGGATCCCGGGGTAGCGGGGGGGCCTTGGGGGAGCAGTACTTC.

This clonotype was recorded at least ten times. The chain carries TRBV2 and TRBJ1-2; D is unresolved. Trimming took 3 bases from V and 0 from J, leaving 8 bases between them. Germline values: CDR1 SNHLY, CDR2 FYNNEI. The CDR3 spans 14 residues. CDR3 loop: CASSEARTNYGYTF. CDR3 nucleotide sequence: TGTGCCAGCAGTGAGGCCAGGACTAACTATGGCTACACCTTC.

This rearrangement joins TRBV6-1 to TRBJ1-2, with D perhaps matching TRBD1 (5 bases). V was pared by 5 bases and J by 4 bases, with 11 bases between. There are 13 residues in the CDR3. The germline CDR1 and CDR2 sequences are MNHNS and SASEGT. This chain's CDR3 is CASSQGPSYGYTF. The CDR3, as DNA: TGTGCCAGCAGTCAGGGACCCTCCTATGGCTACACCTTC.

This clonotype was seen ten or more times. The CDR3 region has the DNA TGTGCCAGCAGTTACCCAACAGGGAGTGCAGCTTTCTTT. Its protein product is CASSYPTGSAAFF. The genes are TRBV6-2 or TRBV6-3 and TRBJ1-1; D might be TRBD1 (6 bases). Deletions cut 2 bases from V and 10 bases from J, with 14 bases between. This CDR3 spans 13 amino acids. Germline CDR1 is MNHEY and CDR2 is SVGEGT.

The V and J genes are TRBV12-3 or TRBV12-4 and TRBJ2-2; TRBD1 might be the D (6 bases). The CDR3 sequence is 15 residues long. V was trimmed by 6 bases and J by 6 bases, leaving 17 bases between them. For the CDR3, the DNA is TGTGCCAGCAGCCGAAAACACAGGGCCCCCGGGGAGCTGTTTTTT. It is translated as CASSRKHRAPGELFF.

The chain joins TRBV12-3 or TRBV12-4 to TRBJ1-5; no firm D call. Trimming pared 5 bases from V and 3 bases from J, leaving 14 bases between. The CDR3 is 15 residues long. In DNA, the CDR3 is TGTGCCAGCAGTACAACACAGAGGACCAATCAGCCCCAGCATTTT. This codes for CASSTTQRTNQPQHF.

The CDR3 spells CASSTDTDTQYF. The CDR3 DNA reads as TGTGCCAGCAGTACGGATACAGATACGCAGTATTTT. The chain uses TRBV2 and TRBJ2-3; the D is unclear. Germline V CDR1 and CDR2: SNHLY, FYNNEI. This CDR3 is built from 12 residues. V gave up 5 bases and J gave up 3 bases, with 6 bases separating them.

J is TRBJ2-7 and V is TRBV20-1, with 9 bases identical to TRBD1. CDR1 and CDR2 (germline): DFQATT, SNEGSKA (reference sequence). This CDR3 has 13 amino acids. V shed 6 bases, J shed 4 bases, and the junction held 7 bases outside the gene matches. In DNA form, the CDR3 reads TGCAGTGCCCGGACAGGGGACCCATACGAGCAGTACTTC. Translating gives CSARTGDPYEQYF.

J is TRBJ1-5 and V is TRBV20-1; D is possibly TRBD1 (5 bases). There are 17 residues in the CDR3. Trimming took off 0 bases at V and 1 base at J, with 16 bases between the two ends. Germline V lookup: CDR1 DFQATT, CDR2 SNEGSKA (reference sequence). The CDR3 loop reads CSARERRGVESNQPQHF. CDR3 coding DNA: TGCAGTGCTAGAGAAAGACGGGGGGTGGAAAGCAATCAGCCCCAGCATTTT.

This chain connects TRBV12-3 or TRBV12-4 to TRBJ1-1; D perhaps matches TRBD1 (6 bases). V lost 5 bases, J lost 2 bases, and 24 bases lay in between. This CDR3 has 18 residues. CDR3: CASSGAGQKHRRNTEAFF. The CDR3 region has the DNA TGTGCCAGCAGTGGCGCCGGACAGAAACACCGAAGAAACACTGAAGCTTTCTTT.

This clonotype showed up just a few times. This chain's CDR3 is CASSSGLAGALTYEQYF. CDR3 sequence (DNA): TGTGCCAGCAGTTCGGGACTAGCGGGGGCCTTAACCTACGAGCAGTACTTC. V is TRBV11-1 and J is TRBJ2-7, with 14 bases lining up with TRBD2. V lost 6 bases, J lost 2 bases, and 9 bases stayed unmatched. This CDR3 region has 17 residues. The germline CDR1 and CDR2 sequences are SGHAT and FQDESV (reference sequence).

At least ten counts were recorded for this clonotype. The chain links TRBV6-1 to TRBJ2-7; weak D call: TRBD1 (6 bases). The CDR3 is 13 residues long. Trimming left V 10 bases short and J 2 bases short, with 15 bases between. The germline V gene has CDR1 MNHNS and CDR2 SASEGT. The CDR3 nucleotides are TGTGCCACCTGGGACATTGTAACCTACGAGCAGTACTTC. Translating gives CATWDIVTYEQYF.

The J gene is TRBJ2-7, the V gene TRBV27, with no clear D. Per the germline V gene, CDR1 is MNHEY and CDR2 is SMNVEV (reference sequence). V was cut by 3 bases and J by 7 bases, with 16 bases left in between. This CDR3 region has 14 residues. The CDR3 coding sequence is TGTGCCAGCAGTTTTTCTTCCCTTTGGGAAGAGCAGTACTTC. It codes for CASSFSSLWEEQYF.

This clonotype was seen at least ten times. The chain uses TRBV12-5 and TRBJ1-5; D not resolved. Germline V gene data show CDR1 as LGHNT and CDR2 as FRNRAP. Trimming pared 11 bases from V and 2 bases from J, leaving 28 bases between. This CDR3 has 18 residues. This CDR3 reads CAPTPSAGSPGRNQPQHF. CDR3 coding DNA: TGTGCTCCTACCCCATCCGCGGGCAGCCCGGGCCGCAATCAGCCCCAGCATTTT.

This chain uses TRBV9 with TRBJ2-4, with D uncertain. Germline values: CDR1 SGDLS, CDR2 YYNGEE. This CDR3 is 13 amino acids long. V lost 0 bases to trimming and J lost 6 bases, with 7 bases between them. The CDR3 region has the DNA TGTGCCAGCAGCGTAGAGGGTGGAAACATTCAGTACTTC. Protein product: CASSVEGGNIQYF.

The V and J genes are TRBV10-1 and TRBJ1-2; no reliable D call. The CDR3 length is 13 residues. Germline CDR1 and CDR2: WNHNN and SYGVQD (reference sequence). V lost 4 bases and J lost 3, with 9 bases in between. CDR3 amino acids: CASSAEGYYGYTF. For the CDR3, the DNA is TGCGCCAGCAGTGCTGAAGGGTACTATGGCTACACCTTC.

The sample holds many counts of this clonotype. The CDR3 region is CASSSGQLKTEAFF. In DNA form, the CDR3 reads TGTGCCAGCAGTTCGGGACAGCTCAAAACTGAAGCTTTCTTT. V and J are TRBV12-3 or TRBV12-4 and TRBJ1-1; 7 bases are a match to TRBD1. After removal of 4 bases from V and 5 bases from J, the junction contained 7 bases not matched to a gene. CDR3 size: 14 residues.

This clonotype has ten or more counts. The chain joins TRBV12-3 or TRBV12-4 to TRBJ2-7; D is unresolved. Trimming took 5 bases from V and 4 from J, leaving 12 bases between them. The CDR3 covers 13 residues. The CDR3 coding sequence is TGTGCCAGCAGTCCCTCCGGGTCGTACGAGCAGTACTTC. This codes for CASSPSGSYEQYF.

The chain links TRBV18 to TRBJ1-2; possibly TRBD1 for D (6 bases). CDR3 length equals 15 residues. Germline values: CDR1 KGHSH, CDR2 LQKENI. V lost 3 bases to trimming and J lost 5 bases, with 16 bases between them. CDR3 nucleotides: TGTGCCAGCTCACCGAGACTGGACAGATCTTATGGCTACACCTTC. Protein product: CASSPRLDRSYGYTF.